This T cell receptor beta chain derives from a study of type 1 regulatory T cells. Across the whole study: T-allo10 is a Tr1-enriched, alloantigen-specific CD4 T cell product made in vitro.

Each CDR3 protein gets one entry after TCRdb re-called the reads with MiXCR. The sample shows approximately 77,000 distinct CDR3 sequences, roughly 20% of them seen only once. Study results and limitations: Compared with non-type 1 regulatory T cells, type 1 regulatory T cells showed a more restricted TCR repertoire.

In this sample, this clonotype turned up a few times. Its antigen is undetermined. J was trimmed by 0 bases and V by 3 bases; bases with no gene match: 5. CDR1 and CDR2 from the germline V gene are KGHSH and LQKENI. The CDR3 runs 17 residues. The chain recombines TRBV18 with TRBJ1-1; TRBD1 matches 12 bases. Sequencing was done on a sample of cultured type 1 regulatory T (Tr1) cells, either the whole culture or a sorted fraction (not recorded which). The sequence derives from a human donor in good health. The CDR3 sequence: CASSPPGTGGLNTEAFF. In DNA form, the CDR3 reads TGTGCCAGCTCACCCCCAGGGACAGGGGGCTTGAACACTGAAGCTTTCTTT.